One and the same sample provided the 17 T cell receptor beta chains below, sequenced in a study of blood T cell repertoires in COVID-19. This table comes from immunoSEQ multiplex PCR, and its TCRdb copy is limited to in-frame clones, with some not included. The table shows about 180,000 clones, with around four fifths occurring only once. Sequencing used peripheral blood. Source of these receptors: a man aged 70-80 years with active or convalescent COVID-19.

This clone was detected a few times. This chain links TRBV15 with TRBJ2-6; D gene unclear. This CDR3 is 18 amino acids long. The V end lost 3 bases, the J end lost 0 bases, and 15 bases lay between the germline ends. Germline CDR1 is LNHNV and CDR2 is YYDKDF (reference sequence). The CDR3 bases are TGTGCCACCAGCAGCGAGCTCCACTTATCCTCTGGGGCCAACGTCCTGACTTTC. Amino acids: CATSSELHLSSGANVLTF.

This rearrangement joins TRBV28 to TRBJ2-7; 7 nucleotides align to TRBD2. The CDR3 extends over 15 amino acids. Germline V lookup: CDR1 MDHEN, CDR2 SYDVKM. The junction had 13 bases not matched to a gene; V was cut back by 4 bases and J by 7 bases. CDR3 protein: CASSSQPRLAREQYF. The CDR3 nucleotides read TGTGCCAGCAGTTCCCAACCCCGACTAGCTAGGGAGCAGTACTTC.

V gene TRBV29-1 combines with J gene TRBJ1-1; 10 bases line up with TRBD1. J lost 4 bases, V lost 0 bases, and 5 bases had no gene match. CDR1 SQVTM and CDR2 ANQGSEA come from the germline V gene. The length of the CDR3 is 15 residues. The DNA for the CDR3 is TGCAGCGTTGAAGATTGGACAGGGGGTAGCACTGAAGCTTTCTTT. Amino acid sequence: CSVEDWTGGSTEAFF.

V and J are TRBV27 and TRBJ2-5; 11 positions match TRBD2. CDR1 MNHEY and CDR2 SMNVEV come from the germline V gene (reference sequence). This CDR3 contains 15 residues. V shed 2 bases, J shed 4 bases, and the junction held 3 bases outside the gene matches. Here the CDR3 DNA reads TGTGCCAGCAGTTTAGGGCTAGCGGGAGGAGAGACCCAGTACTTC. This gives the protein CASSLGLAGGETQYF.

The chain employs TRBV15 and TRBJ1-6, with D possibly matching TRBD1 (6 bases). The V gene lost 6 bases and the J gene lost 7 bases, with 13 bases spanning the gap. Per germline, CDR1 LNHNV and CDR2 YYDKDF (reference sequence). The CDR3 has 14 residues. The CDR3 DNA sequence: TGTGCCACCAGTAAAGGACAGCCAAATTCACCCCTCCACTTT. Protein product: CATSKGQPNSPLHF.

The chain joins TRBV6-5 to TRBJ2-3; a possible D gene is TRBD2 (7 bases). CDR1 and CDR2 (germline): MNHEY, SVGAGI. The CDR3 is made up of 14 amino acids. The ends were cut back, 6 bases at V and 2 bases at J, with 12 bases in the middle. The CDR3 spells CASREGGYTDTQYF. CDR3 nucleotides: TGTGCCAGCAGGGAGGGGGGGTACACAGATACGCAGTATTTT.

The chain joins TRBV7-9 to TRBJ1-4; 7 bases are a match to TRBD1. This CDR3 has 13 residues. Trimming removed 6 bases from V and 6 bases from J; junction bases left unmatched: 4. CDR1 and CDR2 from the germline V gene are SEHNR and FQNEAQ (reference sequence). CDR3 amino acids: CASRPTGDEKLFF. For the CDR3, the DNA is TGTGCCAGCAGGCCTACAGGGGATGAAAAACTGTTTTTT. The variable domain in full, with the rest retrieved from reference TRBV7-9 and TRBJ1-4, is DTGVSQNPRHKITKRGQNVTFRCDPISEHNRLYWYRQTLGQGPEFLTYFQNEAQLEKSRLLSDRFSAERPKGSFSTLEIQRTEQGDSAMYLCASRPTGDEKLFFGSGTQLSVL.

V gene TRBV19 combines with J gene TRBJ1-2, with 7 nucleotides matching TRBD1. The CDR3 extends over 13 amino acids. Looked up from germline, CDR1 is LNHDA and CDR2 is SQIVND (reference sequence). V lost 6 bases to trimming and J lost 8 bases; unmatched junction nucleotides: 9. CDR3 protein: CASRTTGTGGYTF. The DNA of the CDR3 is TGTGCCAGTAGGACGACAGGGACGGGGGGCTACACCTTC. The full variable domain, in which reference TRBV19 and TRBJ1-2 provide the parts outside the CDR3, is DGGITQSPKYLFRKEGQNVTLSCEQNLNHDAMYWYRQDPGQGLRLIYYSQIVNDFQKGDIAEGYSVSREKKESFPLTVTSAQKNPTAFYLCASRTTGTGGYTFGSGTRLTVV.

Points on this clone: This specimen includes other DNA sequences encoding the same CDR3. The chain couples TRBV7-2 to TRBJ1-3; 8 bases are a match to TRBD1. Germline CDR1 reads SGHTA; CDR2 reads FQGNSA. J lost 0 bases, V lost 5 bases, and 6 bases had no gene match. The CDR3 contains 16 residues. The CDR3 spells CASSRGQASSGNTIYF. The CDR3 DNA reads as TGTGCCAGCAGCCGGGGACAGGCTAGCTCTGGAAACACCATATATTTT. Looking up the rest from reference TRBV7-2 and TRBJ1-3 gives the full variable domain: GAGVSQSPSNKVTEKGKDVELRCDPISGHTALYWYRQSLGQGLEFLIYFQGNSAPDKSGLPSDRFSAERTGGSVSTLTIQRTQQEDSAVYLCASSRGQASSGNTIYFGEGSWLTVV.

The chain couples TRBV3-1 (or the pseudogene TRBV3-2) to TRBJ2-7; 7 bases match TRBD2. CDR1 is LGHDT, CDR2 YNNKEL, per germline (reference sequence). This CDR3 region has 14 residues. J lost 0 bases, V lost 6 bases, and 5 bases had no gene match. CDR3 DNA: TGTGCCAGCAGACGACGCGGGAGCTCCTACGAGCAGTACTTC. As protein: CASRRRGSSYEQYF.

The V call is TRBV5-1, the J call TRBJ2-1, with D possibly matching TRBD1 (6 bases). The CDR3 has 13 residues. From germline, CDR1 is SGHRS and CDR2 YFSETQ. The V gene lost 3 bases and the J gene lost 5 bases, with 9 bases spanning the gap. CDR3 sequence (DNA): TGCGCCAGCAGCTGGGACACCGACAATGAGCAGTTCTTC. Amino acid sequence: CASSWDTDNEQFF.

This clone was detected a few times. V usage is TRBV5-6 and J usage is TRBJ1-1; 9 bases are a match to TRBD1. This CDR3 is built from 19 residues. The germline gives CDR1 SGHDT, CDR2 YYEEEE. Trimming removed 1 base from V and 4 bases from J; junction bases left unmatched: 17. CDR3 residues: CASSLSTPGQGMSATEAFF. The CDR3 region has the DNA TGTGCCAGCAGCTTGTCCACTCCGGGACAGGGAATGAGCGCCACTGAAGCTTTCTTT.

Here the CDR3 DNA reads TGTGCCAGCAGCCAAGGCGATATGGCCTACGAGCAGTACTTC. It codes for CASSQGDMAYEQYF. The chain couples TRBV3-1 (or the pseudogene TRBV3-2) to TRBJ2-7; unclear D gene. The CDR3 covers 14 residues. V lost 1 base, J lost 2 bases, and 9 bases lay in between. Germline CDR1 LGHDT, CDR2 YNNKEL (reference sequence).

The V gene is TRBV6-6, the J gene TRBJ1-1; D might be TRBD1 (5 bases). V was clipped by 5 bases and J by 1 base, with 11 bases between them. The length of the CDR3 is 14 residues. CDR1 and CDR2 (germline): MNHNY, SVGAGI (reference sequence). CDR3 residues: CASSPGRRNTEAFF. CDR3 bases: TGTGCCAGCAGTCCAGGGAGGAGGAACACTGAAGCTTTCTTT.

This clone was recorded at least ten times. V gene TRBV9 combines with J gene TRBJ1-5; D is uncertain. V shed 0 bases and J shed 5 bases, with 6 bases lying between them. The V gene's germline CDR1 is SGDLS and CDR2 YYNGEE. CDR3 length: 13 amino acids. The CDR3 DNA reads TGTGCCAGCAGCGTAGGCGTAGATCAGCCCCAGCATTTT. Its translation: CASSVGVDQPQHF.

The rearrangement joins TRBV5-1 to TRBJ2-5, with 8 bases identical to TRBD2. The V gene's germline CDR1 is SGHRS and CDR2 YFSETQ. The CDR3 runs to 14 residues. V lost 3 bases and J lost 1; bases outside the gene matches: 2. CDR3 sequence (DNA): TGCGCCAGCAGCTGGGCGGGGGGCCAAGAGACCCAGTACTTC. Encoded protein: CASSWAGGQETQYF.

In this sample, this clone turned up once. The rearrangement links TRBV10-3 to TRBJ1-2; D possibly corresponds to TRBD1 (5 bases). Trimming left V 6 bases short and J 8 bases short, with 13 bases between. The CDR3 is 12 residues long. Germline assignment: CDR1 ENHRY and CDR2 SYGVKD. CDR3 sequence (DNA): TGTGCCATCAGCCCGTGGGAGGGGGGCTACACCTTC. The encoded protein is CAISPWEGGYTF.